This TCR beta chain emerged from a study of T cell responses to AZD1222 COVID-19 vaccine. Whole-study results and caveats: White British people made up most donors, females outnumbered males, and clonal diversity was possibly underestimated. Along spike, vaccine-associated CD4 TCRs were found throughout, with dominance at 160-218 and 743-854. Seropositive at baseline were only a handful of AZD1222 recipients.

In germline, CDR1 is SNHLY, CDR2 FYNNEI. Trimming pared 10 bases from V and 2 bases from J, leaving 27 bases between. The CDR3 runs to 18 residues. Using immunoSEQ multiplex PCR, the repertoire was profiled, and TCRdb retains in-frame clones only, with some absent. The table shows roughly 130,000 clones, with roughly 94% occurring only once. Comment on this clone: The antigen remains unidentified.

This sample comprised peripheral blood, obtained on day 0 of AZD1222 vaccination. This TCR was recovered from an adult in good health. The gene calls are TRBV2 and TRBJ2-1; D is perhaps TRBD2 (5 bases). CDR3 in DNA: TGTGCCAAGGCGGGTCCGGATCCAACCGGGATCCCCTACAATGAGCAGTTCTTC. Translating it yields CAKAGPDPTGIPYNEQFF.